This TCR beta chain is from a study of CD8 T cells in ankylosing spondylitis. MiXCR was run by TCRdb on the 5' RACE reads, yielding one entry per CDR3 protein. The sample yields roughly 200,000 distinct CDR3 sequences, about a quarter seen once. Trimming cost V 4 bases and J 5 bases; bases outside gene matches: 12. Germline CDR1 is KGHSH and CDR2 is LQKENI. This CDR3 region has 16 residues. The sample taken for sequencing was blood, either unsorted or a sorted T cell fraction (not recorded which). The chain recombines TRBV18 with TRBJ2-3; 7 bases are a match to TRBD1. The sequence derives from a male donor with ankylosing spondylitis or in good health (not recorded which). As DNA, the CDR3 is TGTGCCAGCTCACTGAATACAGGGGCAGCTGGAGATACGCAGTATTTT. Its protein product is CASSLNTGAAGDTQYF.